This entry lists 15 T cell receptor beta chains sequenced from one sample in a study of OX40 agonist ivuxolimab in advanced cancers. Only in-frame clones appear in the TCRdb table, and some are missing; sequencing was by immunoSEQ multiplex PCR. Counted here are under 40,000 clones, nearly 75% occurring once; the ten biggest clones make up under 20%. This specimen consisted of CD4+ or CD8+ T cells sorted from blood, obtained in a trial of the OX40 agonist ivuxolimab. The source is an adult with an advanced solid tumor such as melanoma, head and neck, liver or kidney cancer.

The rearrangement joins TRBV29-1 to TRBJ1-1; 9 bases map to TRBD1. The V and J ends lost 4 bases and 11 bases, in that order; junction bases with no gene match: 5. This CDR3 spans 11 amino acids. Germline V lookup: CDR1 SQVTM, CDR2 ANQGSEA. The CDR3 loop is CSVGDRVAAFF. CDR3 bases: TGCAGCGTTGGGGACAGGGTTGCTGCTTTCTTT.

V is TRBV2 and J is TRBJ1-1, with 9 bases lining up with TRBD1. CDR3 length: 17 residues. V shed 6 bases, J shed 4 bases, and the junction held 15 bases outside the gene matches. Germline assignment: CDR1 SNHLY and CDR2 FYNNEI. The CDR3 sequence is CASRGSGGGTGFTEAFF. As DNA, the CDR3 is TGTGCCAGCAGGGGATCGGGCGGGGGGACAGGGTTCACTGAAGCTTTCTTT.

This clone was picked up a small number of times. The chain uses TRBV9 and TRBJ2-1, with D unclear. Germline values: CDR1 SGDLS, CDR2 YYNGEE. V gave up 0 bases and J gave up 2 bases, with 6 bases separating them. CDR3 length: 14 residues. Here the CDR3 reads CASSVGDTYNEQFF. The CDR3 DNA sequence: TGTGCCAGCAGCGTAGGAGATACCTACAATGAGCAGTTCTTC.

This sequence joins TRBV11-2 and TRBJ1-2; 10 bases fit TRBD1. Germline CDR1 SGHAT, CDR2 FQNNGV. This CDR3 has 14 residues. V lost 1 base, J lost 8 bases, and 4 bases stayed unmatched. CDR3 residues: CASSLGGQGKGYTF. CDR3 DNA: TGTGCCAGCAGCTTAGGGGGACAGGGGAAAGGCTACACCTTC.

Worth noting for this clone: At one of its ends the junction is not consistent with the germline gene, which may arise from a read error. CDR3 bases: TGTGCCAGCAGGGCTGGGAACTATGACTACACCTTC. It translates to CASRAGNYDYTF. This rearrangement joins TRBV13 to TRBJ1-2; D unresolved. The germline gives CDR1 PRHDT, CDR2 FYEKMQ (reference sequence). CDR3 length: 12 amino acids.

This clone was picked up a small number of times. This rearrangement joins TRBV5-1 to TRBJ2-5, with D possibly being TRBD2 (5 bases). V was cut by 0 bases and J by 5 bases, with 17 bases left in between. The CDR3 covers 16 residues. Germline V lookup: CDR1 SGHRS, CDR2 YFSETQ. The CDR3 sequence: CASSLGPWAGSETQYF. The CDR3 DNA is TGCGCCAGCAGCTTGGGGCCCTGGGCGGGCAGTGAGACCCAGTACTTC.

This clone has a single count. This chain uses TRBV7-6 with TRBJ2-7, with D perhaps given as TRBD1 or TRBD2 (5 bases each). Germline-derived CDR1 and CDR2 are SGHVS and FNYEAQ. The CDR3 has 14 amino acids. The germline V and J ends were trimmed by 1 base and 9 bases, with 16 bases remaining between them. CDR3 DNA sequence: TGTGCCAGCAGCTTAGGGGGGTTGGGGGATAGGCAGTACTTC. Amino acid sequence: CASSLGGLGDRQYF. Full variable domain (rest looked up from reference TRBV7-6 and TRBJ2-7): GAGVSQSPRYKVTKRGQDVALRCDPISGHVSLYWYRQALGQGPEFLTYFNYEAQQDKSGLPNDRFSAERPEGSISTLTIQRTEQRDSAMYRCASSLGGLGDRQYFGPGTRLTVT.

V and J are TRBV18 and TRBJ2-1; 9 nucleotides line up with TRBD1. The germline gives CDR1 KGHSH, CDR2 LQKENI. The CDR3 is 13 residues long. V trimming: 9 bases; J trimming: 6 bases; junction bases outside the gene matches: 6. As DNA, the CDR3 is TGTGCCAGTTTACGGGACAGGGCCAATGAGCAGTTCTTC. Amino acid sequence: CASLRDRANEQFF.

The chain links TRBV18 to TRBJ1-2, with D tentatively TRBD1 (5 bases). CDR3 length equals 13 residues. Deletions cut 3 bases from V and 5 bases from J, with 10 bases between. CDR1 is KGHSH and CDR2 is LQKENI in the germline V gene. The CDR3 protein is CASSPTTEYGYTF. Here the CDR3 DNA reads TGTGCCAGCTCACCCACGACAGAATATGGCTACACCTTC.

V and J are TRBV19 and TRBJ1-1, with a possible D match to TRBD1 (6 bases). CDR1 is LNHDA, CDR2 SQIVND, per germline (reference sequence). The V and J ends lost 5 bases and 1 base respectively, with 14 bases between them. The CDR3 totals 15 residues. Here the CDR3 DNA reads TGTGCCAGTAGTCGTCAGGGGAGAGGGAACACTGAAGCTTTCTTT. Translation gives CASSRQGRGNTEAFF.

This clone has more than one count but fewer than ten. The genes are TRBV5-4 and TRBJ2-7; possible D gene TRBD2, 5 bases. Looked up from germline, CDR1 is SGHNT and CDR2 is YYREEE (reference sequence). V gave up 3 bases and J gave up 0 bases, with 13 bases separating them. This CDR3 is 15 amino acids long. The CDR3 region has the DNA TGTGCCAGCAGCTACCCGGCTAGCAGCTCCTACGAGCAGTACTTC. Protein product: CASSYPASSSYEQYF.

The CDR3 coding sequence is TGTGCCAGCAGCCCCTCCTCGTACACTGAAGCTTTCTTT. Protein product: CASSPSSYTEAFF. V usage is TRBV7-9 and J usage is TRBJ1-1; D is undetermined. The V gene lost 5 bases and the J gene lost 3 bases, with 10 bases spanning the gap. Germline V gene lookup returns CDR1 SEHNR and CDR2 FQNEAQ (reference sequence). The CDR3 covers 13 residues.

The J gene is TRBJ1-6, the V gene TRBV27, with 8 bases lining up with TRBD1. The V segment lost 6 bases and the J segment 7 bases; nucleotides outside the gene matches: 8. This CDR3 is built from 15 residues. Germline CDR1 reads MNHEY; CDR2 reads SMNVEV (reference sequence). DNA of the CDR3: TGTGCCAGCAGGTCGGGACAGGTGGAAAATTCACCCCTCCACTTT. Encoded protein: CASRSGQVENSPLHF.

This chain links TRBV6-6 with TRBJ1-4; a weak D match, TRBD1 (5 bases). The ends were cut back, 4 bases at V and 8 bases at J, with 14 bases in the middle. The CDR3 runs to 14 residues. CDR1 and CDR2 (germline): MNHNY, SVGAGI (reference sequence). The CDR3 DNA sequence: TGTGCCAGCAGTTCTCGCGAAGGGGACGAAAAACTGTTTTTT. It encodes CASSSREGDEKLFF.

CDR3 residues: CASSQRDRADQPQHF. The CDR3 nucleotides read TGCGCCAGCAGCCAGCGGGACAGGGCCGATCAGCCCCAGCATTTT. The V and J genes are TRBV4-1 and TRBJ1-5, with 9 bases aligning to TRBD1. V was clipped by 3 bases and J by 5 bases; unmatched bases: 5. Per germline, CDR1 MGHRA and CDR2 YSYEKL. CDR3 length: 15 residues.